This T cell receptor beta chain was profiled in a study of blood T cells in healthy people across ages. A second about 7 to 12 cycle PCR used barcoded and J-beta primers. TCRdb processed the 5' RACE reads anew with MiXCR; each CDR3 protein has one entry. The table has 800,000 or so distinct CDR3 sequences, about 59% seen once. Study-wide points: In long-lived donors, naive CD4+ cell counts and diversity exceeded those of aged donors. Age showed a roughly linear inverse relationship with TCR beta diversity per million T cells.

Germline lookup yields CDR1 MDHEN and CDR2 SYDVKM. The V segment lost 2 bases and the J segment 6 bases; nucleotides outside the gene matches: 8. The CDR3 runs 16 residues. Turning to this clonotype: As yet, its antigen is unknown.

The study isolated at least 6 million PBMCs from each sample. Total RNA amounts of at least 5 micrograms were extracted per sample. This receptor was identified in a man aged 25 to 40 in good health. The specimen was blood. The chain has TRBV28 and TRBJ2-3; 10 positions agree with TRBD1. CDR3 nucleotide sequence: TGTGCCAGCAGTTTAGCCCAGACAGGGGGCCCCGATACGCAGTATTTT. It codes for CASSLAQTGGPDTQYF.